The TCR beta chain under discussion was sequenced for a study of beta chain features in type 1 diabetes. There are 15 residues in the CDR3. V lost 4 bases, J lost 3 bases, and 6 bases stayed unmatched. Per germline, CDR1 SGHRS and CDR2 YFSETQ. Every bit of the isolated RNA underwent reverse transcription, so sequencing read expressed TCRB transcripts. Assay used: immunoSEQ multiplex PCR; TCRdb lists only in-frame clones, some missing. The sample carries 620,000 or so clones, around 16% recorded once. On this clone: Its antigen is not known.

The study's findings and limits: There was a possibility that cDNA sequencing over-represented cells with high TCR expression. Type 1 diabetes patients had fewer VDJ junction insertions and more deletions. There was a moderate but significant shortening of TCRB CDR3s in all four CD4+ subsets of Type 1 diabetes patients. Researchers reported that naive, central memory and Treg TCRB repertoires appeared more similar in patients than in healthy donors.

The sample taken for sequencing was naive CD4+ T cells from blood. This receptor was taken from a young man in good health. The chain links TRBV5-1 to TRBJ2-5, with 10 bases matching TRBD2. CDR3 loop: CASSPATSGKETQYF. DNA for the CDR3: TGCGCCAGCAGCCCGGCCACTAGCGGGAAAGAGACCCAGTACTTC.